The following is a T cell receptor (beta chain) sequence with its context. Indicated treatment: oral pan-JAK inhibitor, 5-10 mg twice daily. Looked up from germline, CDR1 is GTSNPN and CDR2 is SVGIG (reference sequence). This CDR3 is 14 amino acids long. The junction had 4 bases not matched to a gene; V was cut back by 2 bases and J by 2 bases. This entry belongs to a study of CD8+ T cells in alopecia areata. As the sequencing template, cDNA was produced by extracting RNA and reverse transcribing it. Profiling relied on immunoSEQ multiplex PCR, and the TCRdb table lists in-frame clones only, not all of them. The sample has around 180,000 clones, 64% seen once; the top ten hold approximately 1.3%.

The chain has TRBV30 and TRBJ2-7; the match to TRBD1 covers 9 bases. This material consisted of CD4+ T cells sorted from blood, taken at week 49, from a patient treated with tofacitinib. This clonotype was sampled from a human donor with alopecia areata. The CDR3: CAWSPTGGPYEQYF. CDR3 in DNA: TGTGCCTGGAGTCCCACAGGGGGCCCCTACGAGCAGTACTTC.